This T cell receptor beta chain was found in a study of T-cell reconstitution after alpha-beta-depleted transplantation in children. General study points: By about two months after transplant, alpha-beta T cells reportedly arose from several hundred graft clones that had expanded. From newly produced T cells came most of the T-cell counts and diversity one year after transplant. There were some patients whose high TCRbeta diversity at day 60 came from surviving recipient T cells and thymic progenitors.

Concerning this clonotype itself: Its target is unknown.

Germline lookup yields CDR1 SGHAT and CDR2 FQDESV (reference sequence). Losses at the gene ends were 0 bases for V and 2 bases for J; bases not matched to a gene: 22. The CDR3 is made up of 22 amino acids. Unique molecular identifiers were incorporated during preparation of the TCRbeta library. MiXCR was run by TCRdb on the PCR reads, yielding one entry per CDR3 protein. The table has 550,000 to 600,000 distinct CDR3 sequences, more than 20% seen once. The TCR comes from a boy less than two years old who had a stem cell transplant for acute myeloid leukemia, so the T cells may come from the graft donor. The chain joins TRBV11-1 to TRBJ2-3; 8 nucleotides align to TRBD1. Sequences were derived from PBMCs, mostly from graft donor cells, sampled 360 days after TCRalphabeta/CD19-depleted stem cell transplant. The CDR3 spells CASSLADTGTGVPLTPTDTQYF. Written as DNA, the CDR3 is TGTGCCAGCAGCTTAGCGGATACCGGGACAGGAGTCCCTCTCACTCCCACAGATACGCAGTATTTT.